The 2 T cell receptor beta chains presented below share a single source sample, sequenced in a study of OX40 agonist ivuxolimab in advanced cancers. Profiling relied on immunoSEQ multiplex PCR, and the TCRdb table lists in-frame clones only, not all of them. The sample gives roughly 67,000 clones, more than 65% of which show up once; about 5% is in the top ten. This material consisted of CD4+ or CD8+ T cells sorted from blood, taken in a trial of the OX40 agonist ivuxolimab. These receptors were obtained from an adult with an advanced solid tumor such as melanoma, head and neck, liver or kidney cancer.

This clone has just one count. The chain joins TRBV18 to TRBJ2-1; TRBD2 matches 7 bases. CDR1 is KGHSH, CDR2 LQKENI, per germline. V shed 1 base, J shed 0 bases, and the junction held 9 bases outside the gene matches. The CDR3 spans 18 residues. CDR3: CASSPRAASGSSYNEQFF. CDR3 nucleotides: TGTGCCAGCTCACCACGAGCGGCTAGCGGTAGCTCCTACAATGAGCAGTTCTTC.

This chain connects TRBV7-9 to TRBJ2-1; TRBD2 matches at 11 bases. This CDR3 contains 15 residues. Germline V gene sequence: CDR1 SEHNR, CDR2 FQNEAQ (reference sequence). Losses at the gene ends were 5 bases for V and 8 bases for J; bases not matched to a gene: 8. The CDR3 loop reads CASSDSGGAMDEQFF. The DNA for the CDR3 is TGTGCCAGCAGCGATAGCGGGGGGGCCATGGATGAGCAGTTCTTC.